This T cell receptor beta chain derives from a study of regulatory and conventional T cells in RAG deficiency. The CDR3 spans 14 residues. CDR1 is SGDLS and CDR2 is YYNGEE in the germline V gene. V was shortened by 0 bases and J by 1 base, with 7 bases between the two germline ends. Here immunoSEQ multiplex PCR was the method, and the copy in TCRdb shows in-frame clones only, minus some. The profile covers 30,000 to 35,000 clones, with more than 80% appearing a single time and around 5% taken by the ten largest. These sequences were also reported in another study, on regulatory T cells. From that paper: The PCR used 52 TRBV and 13 TRBJ primers.

This TCR was recovered from a human donor in good health. This chain joins TRBV9 and TRBJ1-1; D gene unclear. Sequencing was done on a sample of CD8+ T cells sorted from blood. CDR3 DNA: TGTGCCAGCAGCGTAGGCGGAACGAACACTGAAGCTTTCTTT. It codes for CASSVGGTNTEAFF. Based on the CDR3 plus reference TRBV9 and TRBJ1-1, the full variable domain is DSGVTQTPKHLITATGQRVTLRCSPRSGDLSVYWYQQSLDQGLQFLIQYYNGEERAKGNILERFSAQQFPDLHSELNLSSLELGDSALYFCASSVGGTNTEAFFGQGTRLTVV.